This entry is about one T cell receptor (beta chain). This entry belongs to a study of T cell changes during pregnancy in multiple sclerosis. Only in-frame clones appear in the TCRdb table, and some are missing; sequencing was by immunoSEQ multiplex PCR. The table lists roughly 42,000 clones, around 90% of them singletons. V was pared by 4 bases and J by 6 bases, with 9 bases of the junction left unmatched. CDR1 and CDR2 from the germline V gene are KGHSH and LQKENI. There are 15 residues in the CDR3. The starting material was CD4+ T cells from peripheral blood mononuclear cells, obtained in the second trimester of pregnancy. The TCR was taken from a female donor in good health, enrolled as a control in a pregnancy study. V gene TRBV18 combines with J gene TRBJ1-2; 9 positions match TRBD1. CDR3 in DNA: TGTGCCAGCTCACAGTACCCGGGACAGGGTAATGGCTACACCTTC. Protein sequence: CASSQYPGQGNGYTF.